One sample yielded the 20 T cell receptor beta chains listed below, sequenced in a study of blood T cells in healthy people across ages. A second PCR of roughly 7 to 11 cycles used a sample-barcoded 5' primer and a J-beta primer mix. From the 5' RACE reads, TCRdb called clonotypes with MiXCR, one entry per CDR3 protein. The sample shows about 730,000 distinct CDR3 sequences, around 40% of them seen only once. The sequenced material came from blood. Receptor source: a woman aged 60-75 years in good health.

CDR3: CASTLTSGGEGEQFF. As DNA, the CDR3 is TGTGCCAGCACCTTGACTAGCGGGGGCGAAGGTGAGCAGTTCTTC. The rearrangement joins TRBV2 to TRBJ2-1; TRBD2 agrees at 12 bases. The junction had 10 bases not matched to a gene; V was cut back by 7 bases and J by 9 bases. The CDR3 extends over 15 amino acids. Per germline, CDR1 SNHLY and CDR2 FYNNEI.

This clonotype turned up a few times. The chain uses TRBV7-9 and TRBJ2-3; weak D call: TRBD2 (6 bases). Trimming removed 2 bases from V and 4 bases from J, with 13 bases in between. CDR1 and CDR2 (germline): SEHNR, FQNEAQ (reference sequence). This CDR3 contains 15 residues. The CDR3 loop reads CASSLRPGASDTQYF. CDR3 coding DNA: TGTGCCAGCAGCTTAAGGCCGGGAGCTTCAGATACGCAGTATTTT.

The chain has TRBV12-3 or TRBV12-4 and TRBJ2-5; TRBD1 might be the D (6 bases). The CDR3 runs to 15 residues. The V and J ends lost 4 bases and 0 bases respectively, with 12 bases between them. The CDR3 loop is CASSSDRKYQETQYF. In nucleotides, the CDR3 is TGTGCCAGCAGTTCGGACAGAAAGTACCAAGAGACCCAGTACTTC.

J is TRBJ2-5 and V is TRBV7-2; 9 bases fit TRBD1. Trimming at V came to 6 bases and at J to 5 bases, leaving 7 bases not matched to a gene. CDR3 length equals 14 residues. Germline V gene data show CDR1 as SGHTA and CDR2 as FQGNSA. Here the CDR3 reads CASSKDRGYETQYF. The CDR3 coding sequence is TGTGCCAGCAGTAAGGACAGGGGTTACGAGACCCAGTACTTC.

This clonotype was counted many times. J is TRBJ2-1 and V is TRBV29-1; 13 bases are shared with TRBD2. Germline CDR1 reads SQVTM; CDR2 reads ANQGSEA. J gave up 11 bases and V 2 bases, and 3 bases lay outside the gene matches. The CDR3 runs 13 residues. CDR3 residues: CSVEMGLAGKQFF. The CDR3, as DNA: TGCAGCGTTGAAATGGGACTAGCGGGAAAGCAGTTCTTC.

This clonotype was recorded a few times. This chain links TRBV7-2 with TRBJ2-5; 7 nucleotides line up with TRBD1. After removal of 0 bases from V and 5 bases from J, the junction contained 9 bases not matched to a gene. CDR3 length: 16 amino acids. Germline loops: CDR1 SGHTA, CDR2 FQGNSA. The CDR3 DNA is TGTGCCAGCAGCTTAGCTTTTGGGCAGGGGGTGGAGACCCAGTACTTC. Its protein is CASSLAFGQGVETQYF.

The V gene is TRBV7-9, the J gene TRBJ2-3; weak D call: TRBD1 (5 bases). The CDR3 extends over 15 amino acids. V lost 5 bases to trimming and J lost 0 bases, with 12 bases between them. In germline, CDR1 is SEHNR, CDR2 FQNEAQ (reference sequence). The chain's CDR3 is CASSRSGFSTDTQYF. The CDR3, as DNA: TGTGCCAGCAGCCGTTCAGGGTTCAGCACAGATACGCAGTATTTT.

This clonotype was counted ten times or more. The rearrangement links TRBV3-1 to TRBJ2-1; 10 bases map to TRBD2. From germline, CDR1 is LGHDT and CDR2 YNNKEL (reference sequence). V shed 4 bases and J 5 bases; nucleotides not matched to a gene: 11. The CDR3 has 17 residues. The CDR3 nucleotides are TGTGCCAGCAGCCGAGTCCGGACTAGCGGCGGTGACAATGAGCAGTTCTTC. Its translation: CASSRVRTSGGDNEQFF.

This clonotype has just a few counts. This chain connects TRBV4-2 to TRBJ1-4; 12 bases match TRBD1. The V segment lost 5 bases and the J segment 12 bases; nucleotides outside the gene matches: 7. The CDR3 length is 14 residues. CDR1 is LGHNA, CDR2 YNFKEQ, per germline. The CDR3 protein is CASSSGQGAYELFF. As DNA, the CDR3 is TGTGCCAGCAGCTCGGGACAGGGGGCTTACGAACTGTTTTTT.

This clonotype was counted many times. This chain uses TRBV12-3 or TRBV12-4 with TRBJ2-7, with TRBD1 matching over 11 bases. This CDR3 spans 13 amino acids. The J segment lost 6 bases and the V segment lost 5 bases, leaving 3 bases of the junction unmatched. This CDR3 is CASSGQGAGEQYF. CDR3 sequence (DNA): TGTGCCAGCAGTGGACAGGGGGCTGGCGAGCAGTACTTC.

J is TRBJ2-5 and V is TRBV20-1, with TRBD2 matching 8 bases. Unmatched junction bases numbered 8, after V lost 3 bases and J lost 2 bases. This CDR3 spans 15 amino acids. CDR1 DFQATT and CDR2 SNEGSKA come from the germline V gene (reference sequence). CDR3 DNA: TGCAGTGCTAGTCCTAGCGGGTTTTCTCAAGAGACCCAGTACTTC. Translating gives CSASPSGFSQETQYF.

This clonotype was counted a few times. V and J are TRBV7-3 and TRBJ1-1; 7 bases match TRBD1. The CDR3 totals 14 residues. The germline CDR1 and CDR2 sequences are SGHTA and FQGTGA. With 5 bases clipped from V and 1 base from J, the junction kept 4 bases outside the gene matches. The CDR3, as DNA: TGTGCCAGCAGCCAGGGACAGACGAACACTGAAGCTTTCTTT. Protein: CASSQGQTNTEAFF. The full variable domain, rest sourced from reference TRBV7-3 and TRBJ1-1, is GAGVSQTPSNKVTEKGKYVELRCDPISGHTALYWYRQSLGQGPEFLIYFQGTGAADDSGLPNDRFFAVRPEGSVSTLKIQRTERGDSAVYLCASSQGQTNTEAFFGQGTRLTVV.

This clonotype was counted a few times. The gene calls are TRBV9 and TRBJ2-3; D gene ambiguous. The CDR3 extends over 14 amino acids. Trimming shortened V by 3 bases and J by 2 bases, and 10 bases separated the two germline ends. CDR1 and CDR2 from the germline V gene are SGDLS and YYNGEE. The CDR3 loop is CASSGGVLTDTQYF. CDR3 nucleotide sequence: TGTGCCAGCAGCGGTGGGGTTCTCACAGATACGCAGTATTTT.

This clonotype is a singleton in its sample. This chain's CDR3 is CSVDTGKGCEQYF. In nucleotides, the CDR3 is TGCAGCGTTGATACAGGGAAAGGTTGCGAGCAGTACTTC. The chain is built from TRBV29-1 and TRBJ2-7; perhaps TRBD1 as D (6 bases). This CDR3 spans 13 amino acids. CDR1 and CDR2 (germline): SQVTM, ANQGSEA. Trimming cost V 3 bases and J 6 bases, with 15 bases left between them.

The chain joins TRBV29-1 to TRBJ2-4, with D perhaps given as TRBD1 or TRBD2 (5 bases each). TRBJ2-7 matches the DNA end more closely, so the J call is doubtful. CDR1 is SQVTM and CDR2 is ANQGSEA in the germline V gene. There are 12 residues in the CDR3. The CDR3, as DNA: TGCAGCGGGTGGGACCCCCGGGGCGAGCAGTACTTC. Protein product: CSGWDPRGEQYF.

Ten or more counts support this clonotype. The chain couples TRBV5-1 to TRBJ2-1; D gene ambiguous. The CDR3 totals 15 residues. Deletions cut 1 base from V and 1 base from J, with 9 bases between. Germline loops: CDR1 SGHRS, CDR2 YFSETQ. CDR3 sequence reads: CASSLLGESYNEQFF. The CDR3, as DNA: TGCGCCAGCAGCTTGCTCGGAGAGTCCTACAATGAGCAGTTCTTC.

The genes are TRBV3-1 and TRBJ2-7; 8 bases line up with TRBD2. This CDR3 is built from 15 residues. The V segment lost 4 bases and the J segment 2 bases; nucleotides outside the gene matches: 7. Per germline, CDR1 LGHDT and CDR2 YNNKEL (reference sequence). The CDR3 loop reads CASSPAAGGTYEQYF. The CDR3 bases are TGTGCCAGCAGCCCCGCGGCGGGAGGAACCTACGAGCAGTACTTC.

Only a few counts were recorded for this clonotype. The chain is built from TRBV5-1 and TRBJ2-3; TRBD2 matches 10 bases. Germline V CDR1 and CDR2: SGHRS, YFSETQ. The CDR3 loop spans 15 amino acids. Losses at the gene ends were 4 bases for V and 4 bases for J; bases not matched to a gene: 6. The DNA for the CDR3 is TGCGCCAGCAGCCCGGCCAGCGGGGGGGCAGATACGCAGTATTTT. Translating gives CASSPASGGADTQYF. Full variable domain (rest looked up from reference TRBV5-1 and TRBJ2-3): KAGVTQTPRYLIKTRGQQVTLSCSPISGHRSVSWYQQTPGQGLQFLFEYFSETQRNKGNFPGRFSGRQFSNSRSEMNVSTLELGDSALYLCASSPASGGADTQYFGPGTRLTVL.

J is TRBJ2-5 and V is TRBV6-2 or TRBV6-3, with 7 bases fitting TRBD2. The CDR3 contains 16 residues. The V segment lost 2 bases and the J segment 11 bases; nucleotides outside the gene matches: 17. Per the germline V gene, CDR1 is MNHEY and CDR2 is SVGEGT. The CDR3 region is CASSYVAGEQNREQYF. CDR3 bases: TGTGCCAGCAGTTACGTTGCGGGGGAGCAAAACAGAGAGCAGTACTTC.

This CDR3 is CASSLPGPLYEQYF. CDR3 bases: TGTGCCAGCAGCTTACCCGGGCCCCTCTACGAGCAGTACTTC. The rearrangement uses TRBV7-9 and TRBJ2-7, with D unresolved. The CDR3 contains 14 residues. CDR1 is SEHNR and CDR2 is FQNEAQ in the germline V gene (reference sequence). Trimming cost V 2 bases and J 3 bases, with 11 bases left between them.